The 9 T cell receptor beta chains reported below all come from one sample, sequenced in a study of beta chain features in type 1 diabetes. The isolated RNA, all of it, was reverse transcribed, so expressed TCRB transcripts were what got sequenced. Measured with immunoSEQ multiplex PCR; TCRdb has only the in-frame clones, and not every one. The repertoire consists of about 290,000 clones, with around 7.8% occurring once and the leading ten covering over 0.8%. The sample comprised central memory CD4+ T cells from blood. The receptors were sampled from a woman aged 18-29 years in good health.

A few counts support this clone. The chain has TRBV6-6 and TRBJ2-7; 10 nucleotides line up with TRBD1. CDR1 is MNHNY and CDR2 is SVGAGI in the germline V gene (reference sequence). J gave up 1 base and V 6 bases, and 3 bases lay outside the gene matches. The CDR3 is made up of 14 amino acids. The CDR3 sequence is CASRGTGDSYEQYF. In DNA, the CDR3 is TGTGCCAGCAGGGGGACAGGGGATTCCTACGAGCAGTACTTC.

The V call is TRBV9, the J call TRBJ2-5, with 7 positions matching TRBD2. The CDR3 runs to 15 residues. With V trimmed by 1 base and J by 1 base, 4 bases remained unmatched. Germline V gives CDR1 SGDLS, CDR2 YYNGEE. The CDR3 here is CASSVSAGTQETQYF. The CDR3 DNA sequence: TGTGCCAGCAGCGTATCAGCGGGGACCCAAGAGACCCAGTACTTC.

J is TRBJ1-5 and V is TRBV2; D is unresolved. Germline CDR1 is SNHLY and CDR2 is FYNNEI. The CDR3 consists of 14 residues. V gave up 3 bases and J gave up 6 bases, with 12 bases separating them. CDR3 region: CASSDSQRGQPQHF. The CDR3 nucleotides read TGTGCCAGCAGTGACTCGCAGCGCGGTCAGCCCCAGCATTTT.

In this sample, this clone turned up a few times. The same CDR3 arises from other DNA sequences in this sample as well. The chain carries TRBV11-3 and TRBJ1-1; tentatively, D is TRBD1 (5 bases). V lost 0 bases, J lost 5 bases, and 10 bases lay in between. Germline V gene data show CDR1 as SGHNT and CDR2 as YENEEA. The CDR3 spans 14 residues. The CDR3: CASSLEGGLTEAFF. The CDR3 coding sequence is TGTGCCAGCAGCTTAGAGGGGGGGTTGACTGAAGCTTTCTTT.

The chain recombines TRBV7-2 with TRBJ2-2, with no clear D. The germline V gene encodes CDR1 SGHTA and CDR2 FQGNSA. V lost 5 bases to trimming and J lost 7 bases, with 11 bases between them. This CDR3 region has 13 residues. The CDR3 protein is CASSPRNGGELFF. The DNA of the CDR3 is TGTGCCAGCAGCCCCCGGAACGGCGGGGAGCTGTTTTTT. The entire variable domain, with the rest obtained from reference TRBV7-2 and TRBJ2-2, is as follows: GAGVSQSPSNKVTEKGKDVELRCDPISGHTALYWYRQSLGQGLEFLIYFQGNSAPDKSGLPSDRFSAERTGGSVSTLTIQRTQQEDSAVYLCASSPRNGGELFFGEGSRLTVL.

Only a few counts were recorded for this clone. DNA for the CDR3: TGTGCCAGTATCCTCTCTGGGGCCAACGTCCTGACTTTC. This encodes CASILSGANVLTF. The chain combines TRBV2 with TRBJ2-6; D ambiguous. Trimming stripped 9 bases from V and 0 bases from J, with 6 bases between. This CDR3 has 13 amino acids. Germline CDR1 is SNHLY and CDR2 is FYNNEI.

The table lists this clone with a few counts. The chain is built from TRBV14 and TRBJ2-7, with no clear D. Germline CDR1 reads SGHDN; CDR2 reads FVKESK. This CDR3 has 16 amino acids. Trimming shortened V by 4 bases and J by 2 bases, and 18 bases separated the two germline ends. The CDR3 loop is CASSPSTWRYTYEQYF. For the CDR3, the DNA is TGTGCCAGCAGCCCTTCCACCTGGCGGTATACCTACGAGCAGTACTTC.

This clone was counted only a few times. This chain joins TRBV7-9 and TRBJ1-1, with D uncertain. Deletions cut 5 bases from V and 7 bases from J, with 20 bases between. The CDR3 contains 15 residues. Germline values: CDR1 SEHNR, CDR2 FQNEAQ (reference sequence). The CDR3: CASSGRISEVSEAFF. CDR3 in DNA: TGTGCCAGCAGCGGACGTATCTCTGAGGTCAGTGAAGCTTTCTTT.

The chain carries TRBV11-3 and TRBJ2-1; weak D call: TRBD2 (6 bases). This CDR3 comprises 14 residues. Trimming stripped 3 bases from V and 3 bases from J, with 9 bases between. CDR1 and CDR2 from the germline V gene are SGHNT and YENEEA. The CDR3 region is CASSLGGVYNEQFF. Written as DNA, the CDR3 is TGTGCCAGCAGCTTGGGCGGGGTCTACAATGAGCAGTTCTTC.